This T cell receptor (beta chain) came from a study of regulatory T cells in long-lasting Graves disease. Findings and caveats of the study: Peripheral blood alone, not thyroid tissue, underwent study. Whereas 966 public clonotypes were shared by new patients, persistent patients shared more, at 2,741.

This CDR3 region has 14 residues. V was shortened by 4 bases and J by 2 bases, with 12 bases between the two germline ends. Germline V gene sequence: CDR1 SGDLS, CDR2 YYNGEE. Researchers made TCR beta libraries by using iRepertoire HTBI primers and running Arm-PCR on CDR3 regions. MiXCR, run by TCRdb on the multiplex PCR reads, gives a single entry per CDR3 protein. Altogether hundreds of thousands of distinct CDR3 sequences are present, 15% to 20% being singletons, with the ten largest covering around 25%. This clonotype was seen more than once but under ten times. Antigen: not known. Time point of the sample: newly diagnosed GD, antithyroid drugs for less than 3 months. Extracted PBMC RNA gave rise to the TCR library. These data are also associated with another study on T cells in Graves' hyperthyroidism and ophthalmopathy.

The TCR was taken from a woman aged 35-65 years with Graves disease. The genes are TRBV9 and TRBJ1-2; no clear D. Sample: peripheral blood mononuclear cells (PBMCs), taken at new diagnosis, from a patient treated with antithyroid drugs. CDR3 protein: CASSSRPRNYGYTF. Here the CDR3 DNA reads TGTGCCAGCAGCTCCCGCCCTAGGAACTATGGCTACACCTTC.